This T cell receptor beta chain was sequenced for a study of response to subunit inactivated influenza vaccine. Overall study findings and caveats: Few new T cells, the authors suggested, are recruited by each seasonal influenza vaccination.

Trimming took 6 bases from V and 2 from J, leaving 10 bases between them. The CDR3 extends over 14 amino acids. Germline V lookup: CDR1 ENHRY, CDR2 SYGVKD. TCRdb independently ran MiXCR on the RT-PCR reads; one entry per CDR3 protein. The sample has 650,000 or so distinct CDR3 sequences; 11% to 15% are singletons. On this clonotype itself: The target antigen is unknown.

This clonotype was obtained from a middle-aged man who received an inactivated influenza vaccine. Sequences were derived from PBMCs from blood, sampled 14 to 15 days before vaccination. This chain links TRBV10-3 with TRBJ2-2, with D unresolved. The CDR3 DNA reads TGTGCCATCAGGACACCTACTAACACCGGGGAGCTGTTTTTT. Encoded protein: CAIRTPTNTGELFF.